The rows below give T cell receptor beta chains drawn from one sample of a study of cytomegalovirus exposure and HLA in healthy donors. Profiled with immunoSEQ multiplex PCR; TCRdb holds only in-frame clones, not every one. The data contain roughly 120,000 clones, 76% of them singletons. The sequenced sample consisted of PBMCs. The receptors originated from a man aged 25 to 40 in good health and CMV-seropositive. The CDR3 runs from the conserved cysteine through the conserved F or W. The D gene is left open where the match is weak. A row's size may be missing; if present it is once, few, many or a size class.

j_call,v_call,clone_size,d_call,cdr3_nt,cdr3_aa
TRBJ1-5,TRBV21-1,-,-,TGTGCCAGCAGCAGGTACAGTGGAAATCAGCCCCAGCATTTT,CASSRYSGNQPQHF
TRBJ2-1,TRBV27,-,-,TGTGCCAGCAGTTTAACCAGGGGCTCCTACAATGAGCAGTTCTTC,CASSLTRGSYNEQFF
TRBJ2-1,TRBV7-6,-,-,TGTGCCAGCAGCTTAGCGGGGGCCAATGAGCAGTTCTTC,CASSLAGANEQFF
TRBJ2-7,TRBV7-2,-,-,TGTGCCAGCAGCTCCCCTCGTTTCCCTTCTTACACCTACGAGCAGTACTTC,CASSSPRFPSYTYEQYF
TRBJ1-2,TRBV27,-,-,TGTGCCAGCAGTTTTAGCGGGAACTATGGCTACACCTTC,CASSFSGNYGYTF
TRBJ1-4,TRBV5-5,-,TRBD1,TGTGCCAGCAGCAAAAGCTTTATTTCTTCGTGGCAGGGGGATGAAAAACTGTTTTTT,CASSKSFISSWQGDEKLFF
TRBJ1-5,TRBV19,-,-,TGTGCCAGTAGTATTCAACAGAAGCCCCAGCATTTT,CASSIQQKPQHF
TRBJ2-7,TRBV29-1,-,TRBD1,TGCAGCGTACAGACAGGGGCCAACTACGAGCAGTACTTC,CSVQTGANYEQYF
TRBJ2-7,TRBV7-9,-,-,TGTGCCAGCAGCTTAGTGACAGACTCCTACGAGCAGTACTTC,CASSLVTDSYEQYF
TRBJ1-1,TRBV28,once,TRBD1,TGTGCCAGCAGTCCGGGACAGGGGGCCTCTGAAGCTTTCTTT,CASSPGQGASEAFF
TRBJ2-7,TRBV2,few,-,TGTGCCAGCAGTGAGAGGGTGTACGAGCAGTACTTC,CASSERVYEQYF
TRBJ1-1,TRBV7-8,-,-,TGTGCCAGCAGCTTATTGTGGCAGGGGAACACTGAAGCTTTCTTT,CASSLLWQGNTEAFF
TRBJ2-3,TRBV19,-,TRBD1,TGTGCCAGTAGGGACGGACAGGAGGTAGATACGCAGTATTTT,CASRDGQEVDTQYF
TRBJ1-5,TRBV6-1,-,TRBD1,TGTGCCAGCAGTGAAAGGGTGACAGGGGGCTGGGATGGTCAGCCCCAGCATTTT,CASSERVTGGWDGQPQHF
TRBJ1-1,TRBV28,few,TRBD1,TGTGCCAGCAGTTCGCGATACAGGGGTTATAAGAACACTGAAGCTTTCTTT,CASSSRYRGYKNTEAFF
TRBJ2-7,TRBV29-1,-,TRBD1,TGCAGCGTGGGACAGGCAGCCTACGAGCAGTACTTC,CSVGQAAYEQYF
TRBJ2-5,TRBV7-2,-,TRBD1,TGTGCCAGCAGCTTGTCCCCCGGGACAGGGGGAGAGACCCAGTACTTC,CASSLSPGTGGETQYF
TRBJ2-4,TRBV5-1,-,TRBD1,TGCGCCAGCAGCTCGGGACAGGGGGGATCCAAAAACATTCAGTACTTC,CASSSGQGGSKNIQYF
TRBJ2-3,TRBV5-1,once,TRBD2,TGCGCCAGCGAGCTCCGGTCTAGCGGGGGCACAGATACGCAGTATTTT,CASELRSSGGTDTQYF
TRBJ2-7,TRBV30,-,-,TGTGCCTGGAGGACAGCGCCCTACGAGCAGTACTTC,CAWRTAPYEQYF
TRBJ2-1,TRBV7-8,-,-,TGTGCCAGCAGCCCTAGAGCTGACTTGAACAATGAGCAGTTCTTC,CASSPRADLNNEQFF
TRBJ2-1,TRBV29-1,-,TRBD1,TGCAGCGTTCCTCGATCCGACAGGGCTAACTACAATGAGCAGTTCTTC,CSVPRSDRANYNEQFF
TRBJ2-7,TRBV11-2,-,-,TGTGCCAGCAGCTTAGGAGGGAACAACGCCTACGAGCAGTACTTC,CASSLGGNNAYEQYF
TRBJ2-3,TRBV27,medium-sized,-,TGTGCCAGCAGTTTTTCTAGCCCCGGCACAGATACGCAGTATTTT,CASSFSSPGTDTQYF
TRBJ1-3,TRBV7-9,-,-,TGTGCCAGCACCCCCCCCAACTCTGGAAACACCATATATTTT,CASTPPNSGNTIYF
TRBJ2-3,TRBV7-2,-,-,TGTGCCAGCAGTCGATGGGGTAGCGAGGCAGATACGCAGTATTTT,CASSRWGSEADTQYF
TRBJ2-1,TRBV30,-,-,TGTGCCTGGACCCGCGCATACAATGAGCAGTTCTTC,CAWTRAYNEQFF
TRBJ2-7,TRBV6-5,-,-,TGTGCCAGCAGTTACTCGCCGACAGCCTACTACGAGCAGTACTTC,CASSYSPTAYYEQYF
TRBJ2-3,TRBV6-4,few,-,TGTGCCAGCAGTGACTCGGAGGGGGGGCCAGATACGCAGTATTTT,CASSDSEGGPDTQYF
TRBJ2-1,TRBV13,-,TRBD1,TGTGCCAGCAGCAACTCGGGACAGTTAAATGAGCAGTTCTTC,CASSNSGQLNEQFF
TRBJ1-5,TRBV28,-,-,TGTGCCAGCAGTTCCCCGGGACACTTTAGCAATCAGCCCCAGCATTTT,CASSSPGHFSNQPQHF
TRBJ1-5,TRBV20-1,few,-,TGCAGTGCCGCGGGGCAGCCCCAGCATTTT,CSAAGQPQHF
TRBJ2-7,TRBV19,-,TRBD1,TGTGCCAGTAGTATCGGACAGGGGGCCTCCTACGAGCAGTACTTC,CASSIGQGASYEQYF
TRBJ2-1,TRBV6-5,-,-,TGTGCCAGCAGTTACTCGGAGGGGGCTGGGTACAATGAGCAGTTCTTC,CASSYSEGAGYNEQFF
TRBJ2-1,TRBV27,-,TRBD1,TGTGCCAGCAGTTTATCGAGGACAGGGCACAATGAGCAGTTCTTC,CASSLSRTGHNEQFF
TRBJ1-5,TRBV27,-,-,TGTGCCAGCAGCGAGGGTGTTCAGCCCCAGCATTTT,CASSEGVQPQHF
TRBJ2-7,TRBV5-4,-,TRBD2,TGTGCCAGCAGTCACGGGACTAGCGGAGCCTACGAGCAGTACTTC,CASSHGTSGAYEQYF
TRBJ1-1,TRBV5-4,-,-,TGTGCCAGCACCCTCGACAGGAACACTGAAGCTTTCTTT,CASTLDRNTEAFF
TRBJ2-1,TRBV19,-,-,TGTGCCAGTAGTATCAGAAGTGAGCAGTTCTTC,CASSIRSEQFF
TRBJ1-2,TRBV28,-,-,TGTGCCAGCAGTTACCCCGCTCAGGGATGGGGCTACACCTTC,CASSYPAQGWGYTF
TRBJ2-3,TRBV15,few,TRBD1,TGTGCCACCAGCAGGGGGCTGACAGGGGGCGCAACGGATACGCAGTATTTT,CATSRGLTGGATDTQYF
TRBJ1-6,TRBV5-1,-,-,TGCGCCAGCAGCGGGGGGTATAGGGATAATTCACCCCTCCACTTT,CASSGGYRDNSPLHF
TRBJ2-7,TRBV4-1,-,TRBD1,TGCGCCAGCAGCCAAGATATCGGGACAGGGCTAACATACGAGCAGTACTTC,CASSQDIGTGLTYEQYF
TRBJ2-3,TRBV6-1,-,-,TGTGCCAGCAGCCCACGACAGGAGGCAGATACGCAGTATTTT,CASSPRQEADTQYF
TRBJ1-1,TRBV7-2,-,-,TGTGCCAGCAGCTTATCCCTCGATAGTAACACTGAAGCTTTCTTT,CASSLSLDSNTEAFF
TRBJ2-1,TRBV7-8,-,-,TGTGCCAGCAGCATGCAGGACATAAAAGAGTTCTTC,CASSMQDIKEFF